What follows describes a single T cell receptor (beta chain). Its binding antigen is unknown. No base qualities exist here, and no much larger clone lies one base off it. The sample belongs to a study of beta chain features in type 1 diabetes (dated by TCRdb to 2017 to 2018). Describing the broader study: Mean age, gender distribution, total cell number and subset yield were not different between patients and healthy donors. In the study, recently diagnosed type 1 diabetes patients and matched healthy donors were compared on the TCRB repertoires of their sorted circulating CD4+ T cell subsets. Whereas all 30 or so donors provided naive and central memory subsets, regulatory and stem cell-like memory subsets were isolated from just 8 patients and about 8 healthy donors. A total of roughly 100 million sorted cells were examined across all samples, and the number of cells per subset was strongly correlated with RNA yield.

From each donor, a single peripheral blood sample of 100 to 150 mL on average was drawn into heparinised tubes. Using a panel that included CD45RO, CCR7, CD25, CD127, CD95 and CD27, naive, central memory, regulatory and stem cell-like memory CD4+ T cells were sorted on a BD FACSAria II. All sorted populations exceeded 98% purity. PBMCs were separated immediately by Lymphoprep density gradient centrifugation and were stained directly, without being cultured. To minimize batch effects, samples were stained and sorted in pairs, one healthy donor with one patient per experiment. The entire amount of isolated RNA was reverse transcribed using the High Capacity cDNA Reverse Transcription Kit, so the sequenced TCRB transcripts were expressed ones. Deep immunoSEQ sequencing was performed on naive, central memory and regulatory T cell samples, with an average of around 3.4 million total reads per sample. Sorted cells were lysed in RLT buffer and RNA was extracted with DNase-treated RNeasy Micro or Mini kits, depending on cell number. To prevent cross-contamination, each cell subset was processed individually, whereas patient and healthy donor samples were processed jointly. Using the immunoSEQ multiplex PCR, TCRB sequences were amplified from cDNA into 87-bp fragments spanning the CDR3 region. Sequencing of the amplicons was performed on the Illumina HiSeq platform. The source study handled its data this way. PCR bias was computationally corrected using synthetic template baselines, reads within Hamming distance 2 were collapsed, and singletons that could not be merged were discarded. Reads were aligned against IMGT to assign V, D and J genes, CDR3 length and insertions or deletions at six rearrangement sites. Within each subset, clonotype counts were normalized to sorted cell number, and only after that were true diversity and Gini coefficients computed with the tcR R package. The overlap coefficient, calculated on TCRB nucleotide sequences, was used to measure repertoire sharing. Out-of-frame TCRB sequences from naive cells were analyzed to stand in for the pre-selection repertoire. As stored in TCRdb, this immuneACCESS dataset retains in-frame rearrangements with V and J assigned. A fraction of the clones does not appear; measured against another copy, unresolved V genes explain less than half of the discrepancy, and the remainder lacks a known reason. The DNA gave D and trimming, while V, J and clone size come from that table. The sample table shows 300,000 to 350,000 clones, and about 18% are seen once. About 0.045% of the sample rests with the top ten.

Reading the germline V gene gives CDR1 SGHRS and CDR2 YFSETQ. V trim: 0 bases; J trim: 6 bases; unmatched bases: 4. Spanning cysteine to phenylalanine, the CDR3 consists of 15 amino acids. The DNA shown is the 45-base CDR3, in frame from base 1. General conclusions and limits of the study: At VDJ recombination sites, patients with type 1 diabetes made fewer insertions and deleted more nucleotides, a pattern implying thymic rearrangement abnormalities. Shorter templates might have been favored by PCR, but patient and control samples were amplified and corrected together, so both groups would have been affected equally by any skew. Type 1 diabetes patients showed a moderate but significant shortening of TCRB CDR3 length in all four CD4+ subsets. Only small numbers of individuals were included in the HLA sub-analyses, which left unresolved whether HLA type had any influence on TCRB rearrangement. Because cDNA was sequenced instead of genomic DNA, highly expressing activated cells could be over-represented, though the groups showed no difference in activation or CD3 levels. Naive, central memory and regulatory TCRB repertoires appeared more similar among patients than among healthy donors.

Sequencing was performed on naive CD4+ T cells from blood. According to the study, the label for this sample's cell subset or site signals: true naive CD4+ T cells. The receptor comes from a woman between 18 and 29 years old in good health. Recombination connected TRBV5-1 to TRBJ2-1, and TRBD2 aligns with 9 junction nucleotides. Here is the DNA: TGCGCCAGCAGCTTGGTAGCGGGAGTATTCAATGAGCAGTTCTTC. Translated, it reads CASSLVAGVFNEQFF.